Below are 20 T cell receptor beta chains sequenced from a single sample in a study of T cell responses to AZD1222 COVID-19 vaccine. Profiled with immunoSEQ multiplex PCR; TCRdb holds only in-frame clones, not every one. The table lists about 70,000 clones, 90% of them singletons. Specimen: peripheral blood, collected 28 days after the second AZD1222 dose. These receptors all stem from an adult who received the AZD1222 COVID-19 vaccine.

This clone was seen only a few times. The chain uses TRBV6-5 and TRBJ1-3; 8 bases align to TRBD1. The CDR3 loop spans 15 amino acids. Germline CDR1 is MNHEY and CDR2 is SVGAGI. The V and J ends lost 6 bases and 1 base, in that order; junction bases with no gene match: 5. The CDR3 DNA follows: TGTGCCAGCAGCCCCAGGGGGCATTCTGGAAACACCATATATTTT. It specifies CASSPRGHSGNTIYF.

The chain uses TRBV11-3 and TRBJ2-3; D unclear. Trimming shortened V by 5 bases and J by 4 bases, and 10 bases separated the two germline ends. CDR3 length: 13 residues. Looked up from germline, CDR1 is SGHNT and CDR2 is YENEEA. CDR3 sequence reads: CASSPSPADTQYF. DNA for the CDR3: TGTGCCAGCAGCCCCTCCCCCGCAGATACGCAGTATTTT.

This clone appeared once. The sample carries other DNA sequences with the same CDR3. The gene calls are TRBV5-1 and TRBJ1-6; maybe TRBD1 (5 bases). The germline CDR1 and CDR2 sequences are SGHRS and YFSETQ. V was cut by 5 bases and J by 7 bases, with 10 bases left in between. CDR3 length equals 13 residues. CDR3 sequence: CASSLEGNSPLHF. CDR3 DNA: TGCGCCAGCAGTCTCGAGGGGAATTCACCCCTCCACTTT.

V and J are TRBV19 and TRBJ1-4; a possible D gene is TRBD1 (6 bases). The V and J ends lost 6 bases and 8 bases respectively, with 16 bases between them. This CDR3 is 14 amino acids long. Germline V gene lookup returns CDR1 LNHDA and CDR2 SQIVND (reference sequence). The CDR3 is CASSPTGPGEKLFF. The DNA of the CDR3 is TGTGCCAGTAGCCCAACAGGGCCCGGGGAAAAACTGTTTTTT.

CDR3 loop: CSAVVLANNNEQFF. The DNA of the CDR3 is TGCAGCGCCGTGGTTCTAGCGAACAACAATGAGCAGTTCTTC. The chain is built from TRBV29-1 and TRBJ2-1; D is perhaps TRBD2 (6 bases). Trimming removed 7 bases at V and 5 bases at J, with 18 bases between. The CDR3 runs 14 residues. In germline, CDR1 is SQVTM, CDR2 ANQGSEA.

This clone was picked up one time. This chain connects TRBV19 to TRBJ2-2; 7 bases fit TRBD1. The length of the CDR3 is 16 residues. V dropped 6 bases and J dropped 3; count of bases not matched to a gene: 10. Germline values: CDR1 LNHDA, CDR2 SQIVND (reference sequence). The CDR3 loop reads CASRQDDRVDTGELFF. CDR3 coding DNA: TGTGCCAGTAGGCAGGATGACAGGGTAGACACCGGGGAGCTGTTTTTT.

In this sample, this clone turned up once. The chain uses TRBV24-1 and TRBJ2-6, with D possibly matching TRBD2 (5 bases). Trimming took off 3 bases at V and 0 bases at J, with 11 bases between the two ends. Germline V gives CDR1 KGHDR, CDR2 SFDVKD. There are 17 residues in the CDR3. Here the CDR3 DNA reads TGTGCCACCAGTGATGGACTGGGGAGCTCTGGGGCCAACGTCCTGACTTTC. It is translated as CATSDGLGSSGANVLTF.

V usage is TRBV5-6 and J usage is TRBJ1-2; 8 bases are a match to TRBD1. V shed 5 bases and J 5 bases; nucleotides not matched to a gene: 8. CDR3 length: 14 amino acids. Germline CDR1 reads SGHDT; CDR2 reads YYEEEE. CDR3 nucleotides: TGTGCCAGCAGAATAAGGACAGGGTCATATGGCTACACCTTC. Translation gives CASRIRTGSYGYTF. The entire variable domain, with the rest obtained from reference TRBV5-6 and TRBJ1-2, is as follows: DAGVTQSPTHLIKTRGQQVTLRCSPKSGHDTVSWYQQALGQGPQFIFQYYEEEERQRGNFPDRFSGHQFPNYSSELNVNALLLGDSALYLCASRIRTGSYGYTFGSGTRLTVV.

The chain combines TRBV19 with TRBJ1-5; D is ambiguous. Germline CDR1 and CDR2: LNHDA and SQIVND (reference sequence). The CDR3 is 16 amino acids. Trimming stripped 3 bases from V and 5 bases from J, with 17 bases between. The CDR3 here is CASSMFEGNHYQPQHF. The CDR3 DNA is TGTGCCAGTAGTATGTTCGAGGGCAACCATTATCAGCCCCAGCATTTT.

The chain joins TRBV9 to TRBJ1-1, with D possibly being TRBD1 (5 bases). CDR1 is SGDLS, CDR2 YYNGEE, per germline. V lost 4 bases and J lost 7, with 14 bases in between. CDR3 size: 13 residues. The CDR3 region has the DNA TGTGCCAGCAGCTACCAAGGGACGGGTGAAGCTTTCTTT. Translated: CASSYQGTGEAFF. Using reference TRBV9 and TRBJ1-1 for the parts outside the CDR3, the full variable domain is DSGVTQTPKHLITATGQRVTLRCSPRSGDLSVYWYQQSLDQGLQFLIQYYNGEERAKGNILERFSAQQFPDLHSELNLSSLELGDSALYFCASSYQGTGEAFFGQGTRLTVV.

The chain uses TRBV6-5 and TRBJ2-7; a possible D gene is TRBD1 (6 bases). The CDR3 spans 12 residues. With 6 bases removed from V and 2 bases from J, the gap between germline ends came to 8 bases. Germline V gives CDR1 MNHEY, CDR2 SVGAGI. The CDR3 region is CASRDSTYEQYF. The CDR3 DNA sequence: TGTGCCAGCAGGGACAGTACCTACGAGCAGTACTTC.

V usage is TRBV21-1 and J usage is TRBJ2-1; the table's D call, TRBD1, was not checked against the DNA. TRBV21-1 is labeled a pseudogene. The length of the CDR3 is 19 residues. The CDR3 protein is CASSKALSAKDSAYNEQFF. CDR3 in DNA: TGTGCCAGCAGCAAAGCGCTGTCGGCTAAGGACAGCGCCTACAATGAGCAGTTCTTC.

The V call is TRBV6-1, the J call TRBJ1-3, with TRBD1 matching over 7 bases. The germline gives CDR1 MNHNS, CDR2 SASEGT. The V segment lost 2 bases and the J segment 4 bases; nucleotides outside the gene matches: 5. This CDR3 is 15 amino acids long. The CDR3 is CASSELPGGGNTIYF. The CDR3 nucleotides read TGTGCCAGCAGTGAATTGCCAGGGGGGGGAAACACCATATATTTT.

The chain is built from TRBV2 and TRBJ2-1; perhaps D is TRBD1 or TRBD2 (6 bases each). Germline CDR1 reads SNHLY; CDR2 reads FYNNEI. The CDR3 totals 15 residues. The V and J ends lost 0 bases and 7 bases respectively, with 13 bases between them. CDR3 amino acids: CASSEASGGGNEQFF. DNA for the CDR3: TGTGCCAGCAGTGAAGCTTCCGGGGGCGGGAATGAGCAGTTCTTC.

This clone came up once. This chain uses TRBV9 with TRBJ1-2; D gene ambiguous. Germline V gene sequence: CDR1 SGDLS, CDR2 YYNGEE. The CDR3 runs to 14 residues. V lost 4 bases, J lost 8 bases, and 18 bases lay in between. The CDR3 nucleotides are TGTGCCAGCAGCCCACTTAGTTTGGGGAGCGGCTACACCTTC. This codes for CASSPLSLGSGYTF.

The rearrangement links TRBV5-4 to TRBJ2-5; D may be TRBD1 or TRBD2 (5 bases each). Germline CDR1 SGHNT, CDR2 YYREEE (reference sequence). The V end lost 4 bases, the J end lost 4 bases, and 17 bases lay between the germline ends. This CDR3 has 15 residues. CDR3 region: CASSPPEGTRETQYF. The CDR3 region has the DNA TGTGCCAGCAGCCCTCCTGAAGGGACGAGAGAGACCCAGTACTTC.

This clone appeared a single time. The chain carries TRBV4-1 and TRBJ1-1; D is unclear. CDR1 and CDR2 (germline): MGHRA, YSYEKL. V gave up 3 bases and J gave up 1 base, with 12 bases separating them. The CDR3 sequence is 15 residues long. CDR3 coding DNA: TGCGCCAGCAGCCATTTGGGCGGAGAGAACACTGAAGCTTTCTTT. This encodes CASSHLGGENTEAFF.

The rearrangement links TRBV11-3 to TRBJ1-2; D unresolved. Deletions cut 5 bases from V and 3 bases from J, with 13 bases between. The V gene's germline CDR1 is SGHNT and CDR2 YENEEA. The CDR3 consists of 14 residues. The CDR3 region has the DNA TGTGCCAGCAGCCTACGGGGAGCGTACTATGGCTACACCTTC. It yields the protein CASSLRGAYYGYTF.

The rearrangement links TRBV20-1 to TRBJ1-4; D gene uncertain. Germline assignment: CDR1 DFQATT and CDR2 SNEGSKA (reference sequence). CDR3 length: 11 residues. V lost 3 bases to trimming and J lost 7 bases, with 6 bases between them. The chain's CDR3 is CSASAGEKLFF. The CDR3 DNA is TGCAGTGCTAGTGCTGGTGAAAAACTGTTTTTT.

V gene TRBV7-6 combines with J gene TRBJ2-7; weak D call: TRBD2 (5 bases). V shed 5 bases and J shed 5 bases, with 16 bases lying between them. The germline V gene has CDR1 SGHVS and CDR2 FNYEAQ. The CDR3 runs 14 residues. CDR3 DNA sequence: TGTGCCAGCAGCGCAGCGGCCTTAAAGGACGAGCAGTACTTC. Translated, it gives CASSAAALKDEQYF.